These 25 T cell receptor beta chains were all obtained from the same sample, sequenced in a study of response to subunit inactivated influenza vaccine. TCRdb re-derived calls from the RT-PCR reads in MiXCR, one entry per CDR3 protein. Of 170,000 or so distinct CDR3 sequences listed, about 10% were seen once; the top ten hold roughly a third. The sequencing used CD8+ T cells sorted from PBMCs, collected roughly 24 months after vaccination. The source is a man aged 50 to 75 who received an inactivated influenza vaccine.

This clonotype appeared many times. The rearrangement joins TRBV4-3 to TRBJ1-4; maybe TRBD1 (5 bases). V lost 4 bases, J lost 0 bases, and 24 bases lay in between. Germline V gene sequence: CDR1 LGHNA, CDR2 YSLEER. This CDR3 is built from 20 residues. Here the CDR3 reads CASSPRLDSETIATNEKLFF. DNA for the CDR3: TGCGCCAGCAGCCCCCGCTTAGACAGCGAAACGATTGCAACTAATGAAAAACTGTTTTTT.

This clonotype was seen repeatedly, ten times or more. V and J are TRBV12-3 or TRBV12-4 and TRBJ2-5, with a possible D match to TRBD2 (6 bases). The germline V and J ends were trimmed by 7 bases and 5 bases, with 11 bases remaining between them. This CDR3 comprises 12 residues. The CDR3 loop reads CASTDAGETQYF. CDR3 in DNA: TGTGCCAGCACTGATGCGGGGGAGACCCAGTACTTC.

Many counts were recorded for this clonotype. The chain joins TRBV29-1 to TRBJ2-1; 7 bases map to TRBD2. This CDR3 is 14 amino acids long. Germline trimming cut 4 bases from V and 4 bases from J; bases unmatched to any gene: 7. Per germline, CDR1 SQVTM and CDR2 ANQGSEA. CDR3 region: CSVAWEGPYNEQFF. The DNA of the CDR3 is TGCAGCGTTGCATGGGAGGGCCCGTACAATGAGCAGTTCTTC.

The V call is TRBV28, the J call TRBJ2-7, with a weak D call TRBD1 (5 bases). The ends were cut back, 6 bases at V and 2 bases at J, with 14 bases in the middle. The CDR3 has 14 amino acids. Germline loops: CDR1 MDHEN, CDR2 SYDVKM. CDR3 sequence (DNA): TGTGCCAGCAGATTCCAGGGCCACACCTACGAGCAGTACTTC. Translating it yields CASRFQGHTYEQYF. Full variable domain (outside the CDR3, taken from reference TRBV28 and TRBJ2-7): DVKVTQSSRYLVKRTGEKVFLECVQDMDHENMFWYRQDPGLGLRLIYFSYDVKMKEKGDIPEGYSVSREKKERFSLILESASTNQTSMYLCASRFQGHTYEQYFGPGTRLTVT.

Many counts were recorded for this clonotype. This chain uses TRBV4-1 with TRBJ2-1, with 11 positions matching TRBD2. Germline trimming cut 4 bases from V and 9 bases from J; bases unmatched to any gene: 8. The CDR3 extends over 15 amino acids. Germline CDR1 and CDR2: MGHRA and YSYEKL. CDR3 DNA sequence: TGCGCCAGCAGCCGTCAAGTAGCGGGAGGGCTTGAGCAGTTCTTC. Protein: CASSRQVAGGLEQFF.

The genes are TRBV4-3 and TRBJ2-7; 9 bases fit TRBD2. V was clipped by 1 base and J by 6 bases; unmatched bases: 13. The CDR3 length is 17 residues. Germline values: CDR1 LGHNA, CDR2 YSLEER. The CDR3 region has the DNA TGCGCCAGCAGCCAAGCTGCGGGGGGGATAGTACGTGTCGAGCAGTACTTC. Its protein product is CASSQAAGGIVRVEQYF.

This clonotype occurred many times. The V and J genes are TRBV7-9 and TRBJ2-5; D not certain. The CDR3 is made up of 12 amino acids. Trimming shortened V by 3 bases and J by 5 bases, and 7 bases separated the two germline ends. Germline V gene data show CDR1 as SEHNR and CDR2 as FQNEAQ (reference sequence). The CDR3 reads CASSFPVETQYF. The CDR3 DNA follows: TGTGCCAGCAGCTTTCCAGTGGAGACCCAGTACTTC.

This clonotype was found a few times. The chain combines TRBV9 with TRBJ2-1, with a possible D match to TRBD2 (5 bases). The ends were cut back, 3 bases at V and 9 bases at J, with 22 bases in the middle. Germline CDR1 and CDR2: SGDLS and YYNGEE. The CDR3 is 16 amino acids. CDR3 protein: CASSAPLFGAALEQFF. The CDR3 nucleotides are TGTGCCAGCAGCGCGCCCTTGTTCGGAGCGGCACTTGAGCAGTTCTTC.

This clonotype has just a few counts. The chain couples TRBV27 to TRBJ2-1; 8 bases match TRBD2. Germline V gene sequence: CDR1 MNHEY, CDR2 SMNVEV (reference sequence). Trimming removed 2 bases from V and 6 bases from J; junction bases left unmatched: 6. There are 15 residues in the CDR3. CDR3 protein: CASSLVGGGPNEQFF. As DNA, the CDR3 is TGTGCCAGCAGTTTAGTTGGCGGGGGGCCCAATGAGCAGTTCTTC.

This clonotype was counted between two and nine times. This chain uses TRBV13 with TRBJ2-7; 9 bases are a match to TRBD1. The CDR3 is made up of 14 amino acids. Trimming removed 5 bases from V and 5 bases from J; junction bases left unmatched: 7. Germline V gives CDR1 PRHDT, CDR2 FYEKMQ (reference sequence). The CDR3 protein is CASSPDRGIHEQYF. DNA for the CDR3: TGTGCCAGCAGCCCTGACAGGGGGATTCACGAGCAGTACTTC.

This clonotype came up a few times. The chain couples TRBV6-5 to TRBJ2-3; the match to TRBD2 covers 7 bases. From germline, CDR1 is MNHEY and CDR2 SVGAGI. This CDR3 contains 16 residues. In nucleotides, the CDR3 is TGTGCAAGCGGGATCCTCCGGTCCTCTGGCACAGATACGCAGTATTTT. This encodes CASGILRSSGTDTQYF.

This rearrangement joins TRBV6-1 to TRBJ2-7; a weak D match, TRBD1 (5 bases). Trimming cost V 0 bases and J 2 bases, with 11 bases left between them. CDR1 and CDR2 (germline): MNHNS, SASEGT. The CDR3 has 15 amino acids. The CDR3 DNA follows: TGTGCCAGCAGTGAAGCAGGGGCCGCCACCTACGAGCAGTACTTC. It translates to CASSEAGAATYEQYF.

This clonotype was seen a handful of times. The rearrangement uses TRBV21-1 and TRBJ2-2; the table calls TRBD1, which could not be checked here. TRBV21-1 is a documented pseudogene. The CDR3 sequence is 18 residues long. The CDR3 bases are TGTGCCAGCAGCAAAGATGGCGGGGATGGGGACGCTGGCGGGGAGCTGTTTTTT. Translated: CASSKDGGDGDAGGELFF.

This clonotype was counted a few times. This chain links TRBV5-6 with TRBJ2-1, with TRBD1 matching over 7 bases. V was pared by 3 bases and J by 1 base, with 13 bases of the junction left unmatched. Germline V gene lookup returns CDR1 SGHDT and CDR2 YYEEEE. The length of the CDR3 is 18 residues. CDR3 sequence reads: CASSWRGGPLGSYNEQFF. CDR3 in DNA: TGTGCCAGCAGCTGGAGAGGGGGCCCCTTGGGGTCCTACAATGAGCAGTTCTTC.

The gene calls are TRBV19 and TRBJ1-5; D is possibly TRBD1 (5 bases). The V and J ends lost 3 bases and 6 bases respectively, with 12 bases between them. Germline V gives CDR1 LNHDA, CDR2 SQIVND (reference sequence). The CDR3 length is 14 residues. CDR3 DNA: TGTGCCAGTAGTATGGACGCCGGGGCTCAGCCCCAGCATTTT. It specifies CASSMDAGAQPQHF.

This clonotype was found a few times. The CDR3 DNA sequence: TGTGCCAGCAGTTTTTCAAGGGCCTACGAGCAGTACTTC. It translates to CASSFSRAYEQYF. V is TRBV7-6 and J is TRBJ2-7; no clear D gene. The V end lost 6 bases, the J end lost 2 bases, and 11 bases lay between the germline ends. The CDR3 runs 13 residues. Germline V gene lookup returns CDR1 SGHVS and CDR2 FNYEAQ.

This clonotype was seen more than once but under ten times. V usage is TRBV7-2 and J usage is TRBJ2-1; 10 bases are shared with TRBD2. Germline-derived CDR1 and CDR2 are SGHTA and FQGNSA. The CDR3 is made up of 15 amino acids. The trim removed 2 bases at V and 3 bases at J, leaving 1 base unmatched. The CDR3 region has the DNA TGTGCCAGCAGCTTAACTAGCGGGATCTACAATGAGCAGTTCTTC. It is translated as CASSLTSGIYNEQFF.

The chain uses TRBV4-2 and TRBJ1-1; D is undetermined. Germline CDR1 LGHNA, CDR2 YNFKEQ. The CDR3 spans 17 residues. V gave up 0 bases and J gave up 4 bases, with 18 bases separating them. The DNA of the CDR3 is TGTGCCAGCAGCCAAGATTTTCTTGGGGTCGCGGGCACTGAAGCTTTCTTT. It codes for CASSQDFLGVAGTEAFF.

This clonotype was picked up a small number of times. The chain links TRBV28 to TRBJ2-5; possibly TRBD1 for D (6 bases). The CDR3 is made up of 15 amino acids. Between the trimmed V and J ends, which lost 5 bases and 3 bases, there was a span of 16 bases. CDR1 is MDHEN and CDR2 is SYDVKM in the germline V gene. The DNA for the CDR3 is TGTGCCAGCAGTCCGGACAGACAAACTAAAGAGACCCAGTACTTC. Translation gives CASSPDRQTKETQYF.

J is TRBJ1-1 and V is TRBV12-3 or TRBV12-4; TRBD1 might be the D (5 bases). This CDR3 contains 15 residues. V gave up 5 bases and J gave up 4 bases, with 17 bases separating them. The DNA for the CDR3 is TGTGCCAGCAGTCCATACGGGACGGGCGGCACTGAAGCTTTCTTT. Translating it yields CASSPYGTGGTEAFF.

This clonotype has more than one count but fewer than ten. This sequence joins TRBV6-2 or TRBV6-3 and TRBJ2-1, with 7 bases matching TRBD2. After removal of 8 bases from V and 1 base from J, the junction contained 11 bases not matched to a gene. CDR1 is MNHEY, CDR2 SVGEGT, per germline. The CDR3 sequence is 16 residues long. This CDR3 reads CASGGDLAKSYNEQFF. CDR3 DNA: TGTGCCAGCGGGGGGGACTTAGCGAAGTCCTACAATGAGCAGTTCTTC.

This clonotype has a count of ten or more. V and J are TRBV5-6 and TRBJ2-3; D is ambiguous. The V end lost 0 bases, the J end lost 4 bases, and 15 bases lay between the germline ends. This CDR3 is 16 amino acids long. CDR1 SGHDT and CDR2 YYEEEE come from the germline V gene. The CDR3 coding sequence is TGTGCCAGCAGCTTGGAAAGACCAACCCGTCCAGATACGCAGTATTTT. Its translation: CASSLERPTRPDTQYF.

The chain joins TRBV7-2 to TRBJ2-3; D possibly uses TRBD1 or TRBD2 (5 bases each). The V end was cut by 8 bases, the J end by 0 bases, with 18 bases between. CDR1 and CDR2 from the germline V gene are SGHTA and FQGNSA. The CDR3 is made up of 16 amino acids. CDR3 residues: CASRSTGRGSTDTQYF. The CDR3 region has the DNA TGTGCCAGCCGATCAACCGGTCGGGGCAGCACAGATACGCAGTATTTT.

This clonotype came up many times. The chain has TRBV7-3 and TRBJ2-1, with D unresolved. Germline V gene sequence: CDR1 SGHTA, CDR2 FQGTGA. This CDR3 comprises 15 residues. Trimming cost V 5 bases and J 0 bases, with 11 bases left between them. CDR3 sequence: CASSQDLSSYNEQFF. CDR3 in DNA: TGTGCCAGCAGCCAGGACCTGAGCTCCTACAATGAGCAGTTCTTC.

This clonotype was recorded at least ten times. The chain uses TRBV15 and TRBJ2-5, with D maybe TRBD1 (6 bases). CDR1 and CDR2 from the germline V gene are LNHNV and YYDKDF (reference sequence). V was shortened by 0 bases and J by 1 base, with 9 bases between the two germline ends. The CDR3 has 15 amino acids. The CDR3 DNA sequence: TGTGCCACCAGCAGAGAGGGCAGGGGCCAAGAGACCCAGTACTTC. Residues: CATSREGRGQETQYF.